The clone carrying this TCR beta chain has just a few counts. Germline CDR1 and CDR2: ENHRY and SYGVKD. V lost 5 bases and J 7 bases, leaving 12 bases between the germline ends. The CDR3 length is 14 residues. In the authors' methods: Amplifying reference gene primers gave estimates of nucleated cell counts. Sequenced by immunoSEQ multiplex PCR; TCRdb stores in-frame clones only, minus some. The V and J calls and clone size were taken over from that table, and D and trimming were inferred from the DNA. The data show some 310,000 clones, with nearly 90% seen just once and around 0.97% held by the top ten. The data are from a study of blood T cell repertoires in COVID-19. About the study: Sites across the United States, Italy and Spain contributed samples from acute and convalescent COVID-19. PBMCs, B-cell-depleted T cells, or T cells provided the cDNA or gDNA that made up the material.

The sequencing input was peripheral blood. This TCR was sampled from a woman between 40 and 55 years old with COVID-19, enrolled during active disease. The chain joins TRBV10-3 to TRBJ1-6, with D possibly being TRBD1 (6 bases). The CDR3 nucleotides read TGTGCCATCAGTCGGACAGACCTAAATTCACCCCTCCACTTT. Its protein product is CAISRTDLNSPLHF.